These T cell receptor beta chains were read from a single sample in a study of blood T cells in healthy people across ages. Via MiXCR, TCRdb re-called the 5' RACE reads, giving one row per CDR3 protein. The sample yields 1.4 million to 1.5 million distinct CDR3 sequences, 42% seen once. The sequenced sample consisted of blood. The receptors derive from a woman in her late teens or twenties in good health. CDR3s include the opening cysteine and the closing phenylalanine or tryptophan. The D gene is left open where the match is weak. The size of a clone is reported for some rows only, either as once, few or many, or as a class for expanded clones.

size	D	V	J	CDR3	DNA
-	TRBD1	TRBV20-1	TRBJ2-7	CSAPRQGTYEQYF	TGCAGTGCTCCTAGACAGGGCACCTACGAGCAGTACTTC
few	-	TRBV20-1	TRBJ2-7	CSARDHSGPTYEQYF	TGCAGTGCTAGAGATCACAGCGGGCCAACCTACGAGCAGTACTTC
-	TRBD2	TRBV20-1	TRBJ2-3	CSARDRSSGGVLGTQYF	TGCAGTGCTAGAGATCGGTCTAGCGGGGGCGTTCTCGGTACGCAGTATTTT
-	TRBD2	TRBV5-1	TRBJ2-1	CASSSLTHGGAGTYEQFF	TGCGCCAGCAGCTCCCTAACCCACGGAGGAGCGGGGACCTACGAGCAGTTCTTC
few	TRBD2	TRBV4-1	TRBJ2-1	CASSQRWAGGHNEQFF	TGCGCCAGCAGCCAACGCTGGGCGGGGGGACACAATGAGCAGTTCTTC
-	TRBD2	TRBV5-1	TRBJ2-7	CASSPIAGGPSGEQYF	TGCGCCAGCAGCCCTATAGCGGGGGGCCCCTCCGGCGAGCAGTACTTC
-	TRBD1	TRBV12-3/TRBV12-4	TRBJ1-2	CASRRTGGNYGYTF	TGTGCCAGCAGGAGGACAGGGGGGAACTATGGCTACACCTTC
-	-	TRBV12-3/TRBV12-4	TRBJ1-1	CASRPDRSDTEAFF	TGTGCCAGCAGGCCGGACCGGTCGGACACTGAAGCTTTCTTT
-	TRBD1	TRBV25-1	TRBJ2-5	CASRRQGGRETQYF	TGTGCCAGCAGAAGACAGGGGGGGAGAGAGACCCAGTACTTC
few	-	TRBV13	TRBJ1-2	CASSSYRQVFATQSGYTF	TGTGCCAGCAGCTCATACCGACAGGTTTTTGCAACTCAGAGTGGCTACACCTTC
-	-	TRBV4-1	TRBJ1-5	CASSPSSLGQPQHF	TGCGCCAGCAGCCCCTCCTCGTTGGGTCAGCCCCAGCATTTT